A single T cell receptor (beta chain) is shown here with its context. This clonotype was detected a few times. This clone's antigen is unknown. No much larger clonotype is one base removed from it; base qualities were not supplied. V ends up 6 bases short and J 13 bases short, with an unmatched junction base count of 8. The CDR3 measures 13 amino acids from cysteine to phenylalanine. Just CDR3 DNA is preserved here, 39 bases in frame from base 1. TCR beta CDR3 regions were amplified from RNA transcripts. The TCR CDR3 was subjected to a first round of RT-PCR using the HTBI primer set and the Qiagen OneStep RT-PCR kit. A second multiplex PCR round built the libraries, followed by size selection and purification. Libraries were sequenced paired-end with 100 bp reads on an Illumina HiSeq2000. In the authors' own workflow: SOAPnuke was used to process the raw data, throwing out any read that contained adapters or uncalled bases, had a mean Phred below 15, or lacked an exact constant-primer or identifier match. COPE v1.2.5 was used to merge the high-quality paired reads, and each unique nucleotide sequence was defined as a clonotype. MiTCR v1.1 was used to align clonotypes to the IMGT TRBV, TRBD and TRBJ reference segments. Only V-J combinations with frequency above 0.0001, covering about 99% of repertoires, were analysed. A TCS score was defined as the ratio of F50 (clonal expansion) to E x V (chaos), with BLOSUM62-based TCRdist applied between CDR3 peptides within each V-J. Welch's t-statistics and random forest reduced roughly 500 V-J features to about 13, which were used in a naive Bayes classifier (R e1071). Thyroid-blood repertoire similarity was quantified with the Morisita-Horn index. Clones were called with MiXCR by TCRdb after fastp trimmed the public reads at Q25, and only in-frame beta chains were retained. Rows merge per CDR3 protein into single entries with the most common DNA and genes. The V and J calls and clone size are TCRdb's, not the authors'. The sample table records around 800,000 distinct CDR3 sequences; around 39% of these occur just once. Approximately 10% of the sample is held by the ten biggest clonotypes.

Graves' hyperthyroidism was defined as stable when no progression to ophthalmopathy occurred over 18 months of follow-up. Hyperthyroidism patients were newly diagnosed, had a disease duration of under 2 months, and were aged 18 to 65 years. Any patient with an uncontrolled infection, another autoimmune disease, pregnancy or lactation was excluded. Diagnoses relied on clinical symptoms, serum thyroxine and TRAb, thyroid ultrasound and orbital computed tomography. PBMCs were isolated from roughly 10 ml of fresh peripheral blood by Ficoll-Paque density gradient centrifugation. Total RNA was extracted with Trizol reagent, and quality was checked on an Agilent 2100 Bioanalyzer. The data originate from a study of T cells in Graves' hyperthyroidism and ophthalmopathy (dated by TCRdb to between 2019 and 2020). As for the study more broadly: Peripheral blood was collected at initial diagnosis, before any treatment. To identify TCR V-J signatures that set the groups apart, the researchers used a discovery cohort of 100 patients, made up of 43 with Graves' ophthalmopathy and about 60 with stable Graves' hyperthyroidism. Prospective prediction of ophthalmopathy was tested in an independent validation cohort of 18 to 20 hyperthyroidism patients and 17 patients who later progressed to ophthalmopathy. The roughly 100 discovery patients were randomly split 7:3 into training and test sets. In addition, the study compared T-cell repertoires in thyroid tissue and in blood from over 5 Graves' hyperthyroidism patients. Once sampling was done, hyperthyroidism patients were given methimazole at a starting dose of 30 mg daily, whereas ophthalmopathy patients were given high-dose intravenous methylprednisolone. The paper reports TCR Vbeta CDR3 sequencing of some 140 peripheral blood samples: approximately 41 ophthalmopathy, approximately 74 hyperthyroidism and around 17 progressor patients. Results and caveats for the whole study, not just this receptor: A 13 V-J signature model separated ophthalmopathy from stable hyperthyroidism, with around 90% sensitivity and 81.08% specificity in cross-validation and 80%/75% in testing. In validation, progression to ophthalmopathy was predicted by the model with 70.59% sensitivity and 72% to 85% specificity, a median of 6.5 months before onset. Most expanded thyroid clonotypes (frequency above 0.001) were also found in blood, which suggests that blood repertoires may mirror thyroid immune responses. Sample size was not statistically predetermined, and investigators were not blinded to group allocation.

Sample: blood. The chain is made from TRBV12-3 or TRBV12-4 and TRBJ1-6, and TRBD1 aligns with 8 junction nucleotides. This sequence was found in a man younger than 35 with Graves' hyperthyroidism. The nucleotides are TGTGCCAGCAGCACTGCCAACAGGGGGCCCCTCCACTTT. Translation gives CASSTANRGPLHF.